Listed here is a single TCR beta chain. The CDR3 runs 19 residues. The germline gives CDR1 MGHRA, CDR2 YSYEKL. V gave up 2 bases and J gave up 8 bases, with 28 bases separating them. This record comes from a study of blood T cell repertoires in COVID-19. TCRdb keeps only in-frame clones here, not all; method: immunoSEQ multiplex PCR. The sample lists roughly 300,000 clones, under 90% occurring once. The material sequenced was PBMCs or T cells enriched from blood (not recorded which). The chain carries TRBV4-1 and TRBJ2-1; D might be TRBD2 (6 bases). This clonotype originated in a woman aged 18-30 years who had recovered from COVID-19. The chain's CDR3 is CASSQNSFLGGGMKDEQFF. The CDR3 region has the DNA TGCGCCAGCAGCCAAAATTCGTTTCTGGGCGGCGGGATGAAAGATGAGCAGTTCTTC.